This record concerns one T cell receptor (beta chain) sequence. This clonotype has only a few counts. Its antigen is unknown. There are no base qualities to consult, and no much larger clone falls within one base. The donors were around 39 Caucasian individuals from Russia, aged roughly 6 to 90 years, who were systemically healthy. Roughly 10 milliliters of peripheral blood were drawn from each donor into EDTA-treated Vacutainer tubes. Ficoll-Paque density-gradient centrifugation was used to isolate PBMCs, with at least 6 million per sample. Trizol reagent was used to extract total RNA from PBMCs, with at least 5.5 micrograms per sample. The percentages of naive CD45RAhigh/CD27high T cells were determined by flow cytometry on a PBMC aliquot from every donor. Libraries came from 5' RACE. Instrument used: Illumina HiSeq 2500. A second PCR of about 6 to 12 cycles was run with a J-beta primer mix and a sample-barcoded 5' primer. Each TCR beta cDNA molecule received a unique molecular identifier from a template-switch 5' adaptor carrying 12 random nucleotides. Each sample yielded at least 2.5 million CDR3-containing paired-end reads. First-strand cDNA synthesis was performed from all RNA using the Mint cDNA synthesis kit, with priming by a TRBC-specific oligonucleotide. Following uracil-DNA glycosylase treatment, all cDNA underwent a first 18-cycle PCR with the universal primers M1SS and BC2_uni_R. Concerning the study's data processing: Normalization of each sample was performed by random selection of 1 million high-quality reads, each carrying a distinct molecular identifier. Instead of being binned into consensus sequences, reads with shared molecular identifiers were discarded. CDR3 identification, clonotype clustering and error correction used MiTCR with a Q25 quality threshold and the strictest error-elimination algorithm. A nonparametric unseen species model with Euler transformation was used to estimate lower-bound total TCR beta diversity. The public reads were reprocessed in TCRdb via fastp at Q25 and MiXCR, keeping in-frame beta chains. Rows with one shared CDR3 protein collapse into an entry with the most common genes and DNA. These V and J calls derive from TCRdb rather than the authors' analysis. Recorded for this sample are around 990,000 distinct CDR3 sequences; under 30% of them occurred a single time. In total, the top ten clones hold around 0.75% of the sample.

This sample was included in a study of blood T cells in healthy people across ages (dated by TCRdb to 2015 to 2017). Regarding the study in general: In model experiments, template switching captured roughly one uniquely barcoded TCR beta cDNA molecule for every two T cells. The study measured age-related changes in TCR beta repertoire diversity using deep sequencing normalized with unique cDNA molecular identifiers. Donors were grouped into four age groups: young (average about 15 years), middle-aged (39), aged (roughly 67) and long-lived (approximately 82). Using the same blood draw, the study looked at two additional independent replicas of 1 million unique cDNA reads for two donors, one aged 18 to 30 and the other aged 80 or older. The study at large found these results: There was a strong correlation between observed TCR beta diversity and the percentage of naive T cells measured by flow cytometry. As age increased, observed TCR beta diversity per million T cells dropped in a roughly linear way, and a significant reduction was already evident by age 40. Donor CMV infection status was unknown, potentially confounding age-related changes in expanded clonotypes. Estimates of total diversity based on one million sequenced T cells were regarded as lower bounds and as underestimates. Compared with the aged group, the long-lived group had more naive CD4+ T cells, fewer expanded clones and increased TCR diversity, suggesting age selection. Conclusive comparison of naive and antigen-experienced compartments was prevented by the profiling of bulk unsorted PBMCs.

CDR1 and CDR2, per the germline V gene, are SGHVS and FQNEAQ. Trimming takes 5 bases from V and 6 bases from J, and the germline ends sit 16 bases apart. Including cysteine and phenylalanine, the CDR3 has 15 amino acids. Just the 45-base CDR3 DNA is kept, in frame starting at base 1. This sample was shared with a second study, whose subject was T cells of mothers and their children. The second investigation adds: Nine systemically healthy Caucasian individuals served as donors, namely three mothers together with their six children. cDNA synthesis consumed the entire amount of extracted RNA, loaded at approximately 1.4 ug RNA in each 15 ul reaction. In the second PCR, the M1S primer added sample barcodes and 2-4 random nucleotides. Each mother yielded over 9.5 million TCR beta CDR3 reads and each child 2.5 million to 3 million reads. TCR recombination output is similarly shaped by thymic selection in related and unrelated pairs, with a minor effect exerted by inherited differences. Normalized repertoire overlap in related mother-child pairs was always slightly higher than in unrelated mother-child pairs, but the difference was never significant. With a sensitivity of approximately 100 clones per million clonotypes, no persistent microchimeric T cell clones were detected. Deep NGS was used in the study to compare the TCR beta repertoires of mothers and children and to look for features that separate related mother-child pairs from unrelated individuals. On average, the children were roughly 11 +/- 4 years old, while the mothers were approximately 41 +/- 4 years old. After adapter ligation with NEBNext reagents, the libraries were sequenced on Illumina HiSeq 2000 with 100+100 nt paired-end reads. To prevent cross-contamination, the mother and child libraries were prepared one month apart and sequenced in separate runs. Each donor had between about 500,000 and 2,300,000 distinct TCR beta clonotypes identified. Naive TCR beta clonotypes were estimated from low-frequency clonotypes matched to each donor's FACS-determined naive share, without sorting.

Sequenced sample: blood. The chain employs TRBV7-8 and TRBJ2-2, with TRBD2 perhaps the D gene, on 6 matching bases. The clonotype originates from a girl aged 2-10 years in good health. The DNA sequence follows: TGTGCCAGCAGCCCAGTGGGGGGTCCGTCCGGGGAGCTGTTTTTT. It codes for CASSPVGGPSGELFF.